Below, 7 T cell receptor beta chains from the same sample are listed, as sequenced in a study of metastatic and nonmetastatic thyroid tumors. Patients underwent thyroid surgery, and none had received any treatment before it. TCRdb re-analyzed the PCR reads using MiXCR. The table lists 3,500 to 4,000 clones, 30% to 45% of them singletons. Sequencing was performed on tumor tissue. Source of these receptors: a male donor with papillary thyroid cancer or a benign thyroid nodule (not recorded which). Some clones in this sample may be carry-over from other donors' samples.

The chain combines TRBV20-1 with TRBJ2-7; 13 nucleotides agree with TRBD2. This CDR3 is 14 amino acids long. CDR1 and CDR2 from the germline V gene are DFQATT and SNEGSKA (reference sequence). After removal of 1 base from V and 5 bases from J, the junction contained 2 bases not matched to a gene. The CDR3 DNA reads TGCAGTGCTAGAGGACTAGCGGGAGGTAACGAGCAGTACTTC. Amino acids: CSARGLAGGNEQYF.

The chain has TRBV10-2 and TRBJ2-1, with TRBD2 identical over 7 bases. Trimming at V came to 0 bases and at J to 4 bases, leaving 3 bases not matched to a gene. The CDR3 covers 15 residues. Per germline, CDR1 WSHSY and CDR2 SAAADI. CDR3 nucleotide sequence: TGCGCCAGCAGTGAGTCTTGGGGGGGATACAATGAGCAGTTCTTC. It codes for CASSESWGGYNEQFF.

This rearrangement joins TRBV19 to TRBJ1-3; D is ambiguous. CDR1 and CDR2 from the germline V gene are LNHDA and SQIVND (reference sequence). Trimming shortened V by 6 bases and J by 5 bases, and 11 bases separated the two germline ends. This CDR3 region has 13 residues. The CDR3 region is CASRNSSRNTIYF. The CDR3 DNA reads TGTGCCAGTAGAAACAGTAGTAGAAACACCATATATTTT.

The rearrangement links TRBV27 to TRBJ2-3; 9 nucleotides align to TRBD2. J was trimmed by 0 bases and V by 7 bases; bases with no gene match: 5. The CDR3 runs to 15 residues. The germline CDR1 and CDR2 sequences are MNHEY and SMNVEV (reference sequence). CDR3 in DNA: TGTGCCAGCATAAGCCTAGCGGGGAGCACAGATACGCAGTATTTT. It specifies CASISLAGSTDTQYF.

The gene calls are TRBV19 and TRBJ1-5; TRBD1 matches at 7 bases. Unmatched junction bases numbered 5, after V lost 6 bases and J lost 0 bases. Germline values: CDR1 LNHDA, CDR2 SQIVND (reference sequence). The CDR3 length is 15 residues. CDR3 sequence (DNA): TGTGCCAGTAGACCGACAGGGCCTAGCAATCAGCCCCAGCATTTT. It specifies CASRPTGPSNQPQHF.

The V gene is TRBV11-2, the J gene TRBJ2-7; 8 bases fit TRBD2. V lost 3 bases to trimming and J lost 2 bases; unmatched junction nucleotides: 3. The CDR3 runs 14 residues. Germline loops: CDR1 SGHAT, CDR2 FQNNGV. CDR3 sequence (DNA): TGTGCCAGCAGCTTCGGCGGGGGGACCTACGAGCAGTACTTC. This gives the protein CASSFGGGTYEQYF.

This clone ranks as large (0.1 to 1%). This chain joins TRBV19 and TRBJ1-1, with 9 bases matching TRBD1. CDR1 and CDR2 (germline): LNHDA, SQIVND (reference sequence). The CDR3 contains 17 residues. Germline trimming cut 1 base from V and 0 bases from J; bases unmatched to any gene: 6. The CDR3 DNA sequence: TGTGCCAGTAGTATAGTATCACAGGGGGCTGTGAACACTGAAGCTTTCTTT. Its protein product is CASSIVSQGAVNTEAFF.